One and the same sample provided the 21 T cell receptor beta chains below, sequenced in a study of T cell repertoires in cytomegalovirus infection. MiXCR was run by TCRdb on the reads, yielding one entry per CDR3 protein. The sample has some 350,000 distinct CDR3 sequences, 15% to 20% seen once. The specimen was PBMCs. The receptors derive from a human donor in good health (CMV status not recorded). Some clones in this sample may be carry-over from other donors' samples.

This sequence joins TRBV2 and TRBJ2-3, with a possible D match to TRBD1 (6 bases). Germline V gene sequence: CDR1 SNHLY, CDR2 FYNNEI. V dropped 7 bases and J dropped 0 bases, with 17 bases sitting between them. CDR3 length: 16 amino acids. CDR3 coding DNA: TGTGCCAGCATCAAAACAGGGTGGCCAAGCACAGATACGCAGTATTTT. Its translation is CASIKTGWPSTDTQYF.

The chain couples TRBV2 to TRBJ2-1; D might be TRBD1 or TRBD2, each matching 5 bases. Germline loops: CDR1 SNHLY, CDR2 FYNNEI. The V end lost 1 base, the J end lost 9 bases, and 7 bases lay between the germline ends. This CDR3 has 12 amino acids. DNA for the CDR3: TGTGCCAGCAGTGAAGTTGGGGGTGAGCAGTTCTTC. It encodes CASSEVGGEQFF. The full variable domain, its missing parts supplied by reference TRBV2 and TRBJ2-1, is EPEVTQTPSHQVTQMGQEVILRCVPISNHLYFYWYRQILGQKVEFLVSFYNNEISEKSEIFDDQFSVERPDGSNFTLKIRSTKLEDSAMYFCASSEVGGEQFFGPGTRLTVL.

The rearrangement links TRBV18 to TRBJ2-1; 10 bases map to TRBD2. Germline loops: CDR1 KGHSH, CDR2 LQKENI. The CDR3 is made up of 15 amino acids. Unmatched junction bases numbered 6, after V lost 2 bases and J lost 8 bases. CDR3 amino acids: CASSPYTSGADEQFF. CDR3 nucleotide sequence: TGTGCCAGCTCACCATACACTAGCGGGGCCGATGAGCAGTTCTTC.

This clonotype was seen a few times. This chain links TRBV6-5 with TRBJ1-4; 8 bases line up with TRBD1. In germline, CDR1 is MNHEY, CDR2 SVGAGI. The CDR3 has 18 residues. J gave up 8 bases and V 0 bases, and 14 bases lay outside the gene matches. This CDR3 reads CASSYSPITTGVEEKLFF. CDR3 DNA sequence: TGTGCCAGCAGTTACTCCCCTATAACGACAGGGGTGGAGGAAAAACTGTTTTTT.

The chain uses TRBV4-1 and TRBJ2-1; 7 bases line up with TRBD1. Germline values: CDR1 MGHRA, CDR2 YSYEKL. The CDR3 runs 16 residues. With V trimmed by 4 bases and J by 2 bases, 8 bases remained unmatched. In DNA, the CDR3 is TGCGCCAGCAGCCTCTCACAGGGGCGACCCTACAATGAGCAGTTCTTC. Its protein is CASSLSQGRPYNEQFF.

J is TRBJ2-7 and V is TRBV20-1; TRBD2 agrees at 7 bases. The length of the CDR3 is 17 residues. J gave up 0 bases and V 1 base, and 12 bases lay outside the gene matches. Germline V gene data show CDR1 as DFQATT and CDR2 as SNEGSKA (reference sequence). The CDR3: CSARVGGGAVSSYEQYF. DNA of the CDR3: TGCAGTGCTAGAGTGGGGGGGGGAGCGGTGAGCTCCTACGAGCAGTACTTC.

The rearrangement links TRBV11-2 to TRBJ2-1; tentative D call: TRBD1 (6 bases). The V gene lost 5 bases and the J gene lost 7 bases, with 15 bases spanning the gap. The CDR3 extends over 14 amino acids. Germline V lookup: CDR1 SGHAT, CDR2 FQNNGV. The CDR3 coding sequence is TGTGCCAGCAGCCCCGCAAACCAGGGGAATGAGCAGTTCTTC. Protein: CASSPANQGNEQFF.

This clonotype was detected a few times. The V and J genes are TRBV5-1 and TRBJ2-1; TRBD1 is a possible D gene (5 bases). There are 16 residues in the CDR3. V lost 7 bases, J lost 2 bases, and 19 bases lay in between. Per the germline V gene, CDR1 is SGHRS and CDR2 is YFSETQ. CDR3 region: CASSIQGETTYNEQFF. The CDR3 DNA follows: TGCGCCAGCTCCATCCAAGGGGAAACAACCTACAATGAGCAGTTCTTC.

The rearrangement uses TRBV2 and TRBJ1-2, with D unclear. The CDR3 runs 13 residues. The germline V and J ends were trimmed by 7 bases and 2 bases, with 11 bases remaining between them. Germline CDR1 is SNHLY and CDR2 is FYNNEI. The CDR3 is CASTRDLNYGYTF. The CDR3 bases are TGTGCCAGCACCCGAGACTTGAACTATGGCTACACCTTC.

In this sample, this clonotype turned up many times. The chain joins TRBV7-2 to TRBJ2-3; weak D call: TRBD2 (7 bases). CDR1 is SGHTA, CDR2 FQGNSA, per germline. Trimming removed 2 bases at V and 2 bases at J, with 14 bases between. CDR3 size: 16 residues. CDR3 loop: CASSLRGASYTDTQYF. The CDR3 bases are TGTGCCAGCAGCTTACGGGGGGCGTCGTACACAGATACGCAGTATTTT.

The chain uses TRBV20-1 and TRBJ2-7; 9 bases line up with TRBD1. CDR3 length: 15 amino acids. From germline, CDR1 is DFQATT and CDR2 SNEGSKA (reference sequence). Unmatched junction bases numbered 7, after V lost 0 bases and J lost 4 bases. For the CDR3, the DNA is TGCAGTGCTAGAGACGGGACAGGGTATCCGTACGAGCAGTACTTC. Translating gives CSARDGTGYPYEQYF.

V gene TRBV19 combines with J gene TRBJ1-2, with 9 positions matching TRBD1. The V gene end was trimmed by 8 bases and the J gene end by 10 bases; junction bases not matched to a gene: 11. The germline CDR1 and CDR2 sequences are LNHDA and SQIVND (reference sequence). The CDR3 totals 13 residues. CDR3 DNA sequence: TGTGCCAGTGAGACCCAGGGACAGGGTGACTACACCTTC. Protein sequence: CASETQGQGDYTF.

The CDR3 coding sequence is TGTGCCAGCAGTTTAGCGAGGGGGCCAGGGAATGAGCAGTTCTTC. It yields the protein CASSLARGPGNEQFF. The V and J genes are TRBV28 and TRBJ2-1; 7 nucleotides line up with TRBD1. Germline V CDR1 and CDR2: MDHEN, SYDVKM. This CDR3 is 15 amino acids long. V shed 2 bases and J 7 bases; nucleotides not matched to a gene: 8.

This sequence joins TRBV6-8 and TRBJ2-5; 8 positions match TRBD1. The CDR3 is 15 amino acids. Unmatched junction bases numbered 7, after V lost 4 bases and J lost 3 bases. Germline CDR1 is MNHGY and CDR2 is SAAAGT. In DNA, the CDR3 is TGTGCCAGCAGTTTAGCATCAGGGGGCAAAGAGACCCAGTACTTC. Translated: CASSLASGGKETQYF.

This clonotype was found many times. J is TRBJ1-6 and V is TRBV7-2, with 9 nucleotides matching TRBD1. CDR3 size: 16 residues. Germline lookup yields CDR1 SGHTA and CDR2 FQGNSA. With 4 bases clipped from V and 11 bases from J, the junction kept 12 bases outside the gene matches. The CDR3 spells CASSSLTGQGSTPLHF. The CDR3 bases are TGTGCCAGCAGCTCCTTAACGGGACAGGGCTCAACACCCCTCCACTTT.

The chain combines TRBV12-3 or TRBV12-4 with TRBJ1-5, with TRBD1 matching 10 bases. The V segment lost 6 bases and the J segment 7 bases; nucleotides outside the gene matches: 6. The CDR3 length is 14 residues. The CDR3 loop reads CASSLDRGSQPQHF. Written as DNA, the CDR3 is TGTGCCAGCAGCCTGGACAGGGGGAGCCAGCCCCAGCATTTT.

This clonotype appeared many times. The genes are TRBV7-6 and TRBJ2-5, with D possibly being TRBD2 (6 bases). V gave up 2 bases and J gave up 2 bases, with 15 bases separating them. CDR1 and CDR2 (germline): SGHVS, FNYEAQ. The length of the CDR3 is 16 residues. The CDR3 nucleotides read TGTGCCAGCAGCTTATCCCCGGGACTTACACAAGAGACCCAGTACTTC. It specifies CASSLSPGLTQETQYF.

The V call is TRBV2, the J call TRBJ1-6; no firm D call. This CDR3 comprises 11 residues. The germline V gene encodes CDR1 SNHLY and CDR2 FYNNEI. V shed 8 bases and J shed 10 bases, with 9 bases lying between them. The CDR3 protein is CASRAGSPLHF. CDR3 nucleotides: TGTGCCAGCCGGGCCGGATCACCCCTCCACTTT.

This clonotype showed up just a few times. The chain has TRBV7-9 and TRBJ2-7; D perhaps matches TRBD2 (6 bases). Germline V gene lookup returns CDR1 SEHNR and CDR2 FQNEAQ (reference sequence). This CDR3 region has 15 residues. The V gene lost 1 base and the J gene lost 8 bases, with 18 bases spanning the gap. For the CDR3, the DNA is TGTGCCAGCAGCTTAGTCACGGGACTCGCCGATAAGCAGTACTTC. Protein sequence: CASSLVTGLADKQYF.

Notes on this clonotype: This could be a read error, since a much larger clone is one nucleotide away. As the CDR3 is not closed by the conserved phenylalanine or tryptophan, this likely results from a read error. This chain joins TRBV7-6 and TRBJ1-3, with 7 nucleotides matching TRBD1. From germline, CDR1 is SGHVS and CDR2 FNYEAQ. Germline trimming cut 4 bases from V and 7 bases from J; bases unmatched to any gene: 7. This CDR3 has 14 residues. CDR3 bases: TGTGCCAGCAGCTCCAGGGGGACCCTGAACACCATATATGTT. Translating it yields CASSSRGTLNTIYV.

This clonotype was detected ten times or more. The chain couples TRBV7-2 to TRBJ2-1; 9 bases match TRBD2. The germline gives CDR1 SGHTA, CDR2 FQGNSA. There are 16 residues in the CDR3. V gave up 1 base and J gave up 9 bases; unmatched junction bases: 10. The CDR3 bases are TGTGCCAGCAGCTTAGTTGGTAGCGGGGGCCTCTTTGAGCAGTTCTTC. Its protein product is CASSLVGSGGLFEQFF.